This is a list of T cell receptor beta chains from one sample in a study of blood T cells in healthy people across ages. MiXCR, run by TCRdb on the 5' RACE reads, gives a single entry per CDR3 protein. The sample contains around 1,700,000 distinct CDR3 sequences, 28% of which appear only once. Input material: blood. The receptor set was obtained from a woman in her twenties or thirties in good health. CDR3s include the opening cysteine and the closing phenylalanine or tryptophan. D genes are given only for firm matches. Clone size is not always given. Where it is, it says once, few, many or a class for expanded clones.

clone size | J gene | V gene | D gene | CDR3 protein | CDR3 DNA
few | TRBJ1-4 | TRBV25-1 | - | CASSPQINEKLFF | TGTGCCAGCAGTCCGCAGATAAATGAAAAACTGTTTTTT
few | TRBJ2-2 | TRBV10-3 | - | CAIRGFSRTGELFF | TGTGCCATCAGGGGGTTTTCCCGTACCGGGGAGCTGTTTTTT
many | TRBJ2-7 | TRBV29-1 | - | CSVGQGWNYEQYF | TGCAGCGTTGGGCAGGGATGGAACTACGAGCAGTACTTC
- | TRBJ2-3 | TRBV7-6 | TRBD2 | CASSLDSILAGADTQYF | TGTGCCAGCAGCTTAGATTCCATACTAGCGGGGGCAGATACGCAGTATTTT
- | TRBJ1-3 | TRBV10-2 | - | CASSYTRGGAGNTIYF | TGCGCCAGCAGCTACACCAGGGGAGGAGCTGGAAACACCATATATTTT
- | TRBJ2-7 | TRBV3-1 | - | CASSREIADPYEQYF | TGTGCCAGCAGCCGCGAAATAGCGGATCCCTACGAGCAGTACTTC
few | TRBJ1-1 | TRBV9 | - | CASSDRAGSNTEAFF | TGTGCCAGCAGCGACCGAGCAGGGTCCAACACTGAAGCTTTCTTT
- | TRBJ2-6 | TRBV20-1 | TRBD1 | CSANRGPLSGANVLTF | TGCAGTGCTAACAGGGGACCCCTCTCTGGGGCCAACGTCCTGACTTTC
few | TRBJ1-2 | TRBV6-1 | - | CASSEVTHYGYTF | TGTGCCAGCAGTGAGGTAACCCACTATGGCTACACCTTC
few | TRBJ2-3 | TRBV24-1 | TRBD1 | CATGQEVTDTQYF | TGTGCCACCGGACAGGAGGTCACAGATACGCAGTATTTT
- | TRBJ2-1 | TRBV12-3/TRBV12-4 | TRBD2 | CTSSWASGGHNEQFF | TGTACCAGCAGTTGGGCTAGCGGGGGCCATAATGAGCAGTTCTTC
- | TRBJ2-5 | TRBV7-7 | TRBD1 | CASSLKTGGLETQYF | TGTGCCAGCAGCCTAAAGACAGGGGGCCTGGAGACCCAGTACTTC
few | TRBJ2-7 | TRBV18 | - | CASSLNTGQAAYEQYF | TGTGCCAGCTCACTAAACACAGGGCAAGCCGCCTACGAGCAGTACTTC
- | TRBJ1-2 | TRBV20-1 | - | CSASTLYGYTF | TGTAGTGCTAGCACACTCTATGGCTACACCTTC
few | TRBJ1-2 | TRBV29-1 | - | CSVGRGLADGYTF | TGCAGCGTCGGCCGGGGCCTCGCGGACGGCTACACCTTC
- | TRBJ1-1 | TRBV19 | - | CASSMRYERVTEAFF | TGTGCCAGTAGTATGAGGTATGAGAGGGTCACTGAAGCTTTCTTT
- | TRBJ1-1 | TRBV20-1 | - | CSARDLRQEVEAFF | TGCAGTGCTAGAGATCTACGACAGGAGGTTGAAGCTTTCTTT
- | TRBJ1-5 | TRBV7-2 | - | CASSLGGQQPQHF | TGTGCCAGCAGCTTGGGGGGGCAACAGCCCCAGCATTTT
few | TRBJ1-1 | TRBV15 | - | CATSKGLDRMNTEAFF | TGTGCCACCAGCAAAGGGTTAGACAGGATGAACACTGAAGCTTTCTTT
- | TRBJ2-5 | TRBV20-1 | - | CSAVEGARLETQYF | TGCAGTGCTGTAGAGGGAGCCAGACTAGAGACCCAGTACTTC
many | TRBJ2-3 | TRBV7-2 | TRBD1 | CASSPGTGDHTQYF | TGTGCCAGCAGTCCCGGGACAGGGGATCATACGCAGTATTTT
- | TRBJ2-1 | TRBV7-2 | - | CASSSPGAVGVNEQFF | TGTGCCAGCAGCTCTCCGGGAGCGGTAGGGGTCAATGAGCAGTTCTTC
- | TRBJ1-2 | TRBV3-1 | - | CASSHGSSPSTF | TGTGCCAGCAGCCACGGGTCAAGTCCTTCCACCTTC
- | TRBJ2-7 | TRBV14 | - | CASSLTDTGLDEQYF | TGTGCCAGCAGTTTAACGGACACAGGGCTGGACGAGCAGTACTTC
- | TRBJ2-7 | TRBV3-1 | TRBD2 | CAGSQGTSGGDEQYF | TGTGCCGGCAGCCAAGGGACTAGCGGCGGGGACGAGCAGTACTTC
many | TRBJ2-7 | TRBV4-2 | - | CASSQDPKGGNYEQYF | TGTGCCAGCAGCCAAGATCCTAAGGGGGGCAACTACGAGCAGTACTTC
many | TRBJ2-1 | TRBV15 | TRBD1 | CATSRDLGQGPYNEQFF | TGTGCCACCAGCAGAGATTTAGGACAGGGCCCCTACAATGAGCAGTTCTTC
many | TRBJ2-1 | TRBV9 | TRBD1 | CASSVDGTGSYNEQFF | TGTGCCAGCAGCGTAGACGGGACAGGGTCCTACAATGAGCAGTTCTTC
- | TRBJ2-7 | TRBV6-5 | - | CAGSGPTTEQYF | TGTGCCGGCAGTGGGCCTACCACCGAGCAGTACTTC
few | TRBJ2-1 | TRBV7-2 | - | CASSPLGGRHRNEQFF | TGTGCCAGCAGCCCGTTAGGGGGGAGACATAGGAATGAGCAGTTCTTC
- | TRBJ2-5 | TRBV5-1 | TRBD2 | CASYRLAGGLETQYF | TGCGCCAGCTATCGACTAGCGGGAGGGCTTGAGACCCAGTACTTC
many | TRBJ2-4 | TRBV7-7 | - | CASSLVFFNLAKNIQYF | TGTGCCAGCAGCTTAGTCTTCTTTAACCTAGCCAAAAACATTCAGTACTTC
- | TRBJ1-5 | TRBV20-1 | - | CSAHRDSNQPQHF | TGCAGTGCGCACCGGGACAGCAATCAGCCCCAGCATTTT
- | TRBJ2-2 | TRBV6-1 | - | CASTRTPGSNTGELFF | TGTGCCAGCACCAGGACGCCGGGTAGTAACACCGGGGAGCTGTTTTTT
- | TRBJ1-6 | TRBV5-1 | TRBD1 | CASSRRTGENNSPLHF | TGCGCCAGCAGCAGGCGGACAGGGGAAAATAATTCACCCCTCCACTTT
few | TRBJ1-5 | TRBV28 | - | CASSIGLRWINQPQHF | TGTGCCAGCAGTATCGGACTGCGGTGGATCAATCAGCCCCAGCATTTT
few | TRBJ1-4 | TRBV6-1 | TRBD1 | CASNRGLNEKLFF | TGTGCCAGCAACAGGGGCCTGAATGAAAAACTGTTTTTT
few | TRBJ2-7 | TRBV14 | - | CASSQAQAGIRYF | TGTGCCAGCAGCCAAGCCCAGGCCGGGATCAGGTACTTC
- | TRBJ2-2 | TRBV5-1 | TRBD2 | CASSLPASTSGRALGTGELFF | TGCGCCAGCAGCCTTCCCGCTTCGACTAGCGGGAGGGCGCTGGGCACCGGGGAGCTGTTTTTT
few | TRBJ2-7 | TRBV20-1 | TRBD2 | CSAAPTSGAYGQYF | TGCAGTGCGGCGCCAACTAGCGGAGCCTACGGGCAGTACTTC
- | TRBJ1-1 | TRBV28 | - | CASTTVGGAEAFF | TGTGCCAGCACCACTGTCGGGGGCGCTGAAGCTTTCTTT
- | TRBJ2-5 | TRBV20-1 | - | CSARACGQETQYF | TGCAGTGCTAGAGCGTGCGGCCAAGAGACCCAGTACTTC
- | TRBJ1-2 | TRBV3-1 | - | CASSRWDGNYGYTF | TGTGCCAGCAGCCGATGGGACGGTAACTATGGCTACACCTTC
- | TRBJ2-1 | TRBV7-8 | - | CASSPKGGQLFF | TGTGCCAGCAGCCCAAAGGGGGGACAATTGTTCTTC
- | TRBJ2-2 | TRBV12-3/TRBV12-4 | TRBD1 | CAILPGGTGELFF | TGTGCCATCCTCCCAGGGGGCACCGGGGAGCTGTTTTTT
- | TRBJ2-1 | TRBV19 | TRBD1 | CASSTDRGRYNEQFF | TGTGCCAGTAGCACGGACAGGGGGAGGTACAATGAGCAGTTCTTC
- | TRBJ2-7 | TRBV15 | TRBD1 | CATSRRTGAPEDEQYF | TGTGCCACCAGCAGACGTACAGGGGCCCCCGAAGACGAGCAGTACTTC
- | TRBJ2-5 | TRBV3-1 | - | CASSQAVGTQYF | TGTGCCAGCAGCCAGGCAGTAGGGACCCAGTACTTC
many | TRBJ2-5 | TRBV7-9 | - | CASSLTGEQETQYF | TGCGCCAGCAGCTTGACGGGGGAGCAAGAGACCCAGTACTTC
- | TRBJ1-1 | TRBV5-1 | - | CASTFSLAGNTEAFF | TGCGCCAGCACCTTCTCATTGGCGGGGAACACTGAAGCTTTCTTT